Only a few counts were recorded for the clone carrying this T cell receptor beta chain. Germline-derived CDR1 and CDR2 are GTSNPN and SVGIG (reference sequence). V lost 0 bases, J lost 3 bases, and 12 bases lay in between. The length of the CDR3 is 16 residues. This sample stems from a study of blood T cell repertoires in COVID-19. Profiled with immunoSEQ multiplex PCR; TCRdb holds only in-frame clones, not every one. Here the sample spans roughly 220,000 clones, 75% to 90% being singletons. The sequenced sample was peripheral blood. V and J are TRBV30 and TRBJ1-6; the D gene is possibly TRBD1 (5 bases). This receptor was taken from a woman older than 75 with COVID-19, enrolled during active disease. CDR3 sequence reads: CAWSVKGRGYNSPLHF. The CDR3 bases are TGTGCCTGGAGTGTAAAGGGAAGGGGCTATAATTCACCCCTCCACTTT.